This TCR beta chain stems from a study of shared clonotypes between healthy human individuals. General study points: At large depth, rarefaction still showed sorted-subset sequencing to be incomplete. Naive subsets usually exceeded memory subsets in estimated richness. Non-shared clonotypes had lower generation probabilities than clonotypes shared by all four sorted-subset donors.

About this clone itself: Its antigen is currently unknown.

The deep-level immunoSEQ assay was used. Produced via immunoSEQ multiplex PCR; TCRdb's table is partial and in-frame only. Of over 850,000 clones in the sample, more than 75% were seen once. The TCR sequence derives from a man younger than 35 in good health. Some clones in this sample may be carry-over from other donors' samples. Sequenced: memory CD4+ T cells from PBMCs. Subset here: CD45RA-negative fraction.

The CDR3 loop reads CASSATVNTEAFF. DNA for the CDR3: TGTGCCAGCAGTGCCACAGTGAACACTGAAGCTTTCTTT. The V gene is TRBV28, the J gene TRBJ1-1; no clear D gene. The CDR3 sequence is 13 residues long. The germline V gene encodes CDR1 MDHEN and CDR2 SYDVKM. The V gene lost 5 bases and the J gene lost 0 bases, with 7 bases spanning the gap.